This entry describes one TCR beta chain. Its antigen is unidentified. Together with a sample-barcoded 5' primer, a J-beta primer mix was included in a second PCR lasting about 7 to 11 cycles. A template-switch adaptor containing 12 random nucleotides labeled each cDNA molecule. TCRdb re-called the 5' RACE reads with MiXCR, one entry per CDR3 protein. The sample lists roughly 900,000 distinct CDR3 sequences; around 46% were seen once. This sample was included in a study of blood T cells in healthy people across ages. Trimming removed 2 bases at V and 4 bases at J, with 14 bases between. Germline V lookup: CDR1 SGHTA, CDR2 FQGNSA. The CDR3 runs 15 residues. Study observations and caveats: Naive T cell percentage showed a strong correlation with the diversity of TCR beta.

The chain links TRBV7-2 to TRBJ1-1; weak D call: TRBD1 (5 bases). Specimen: blood. This clonotype was sampled from a young man in good health. The CDR3 coding sequence is TGTGCCAGCAGCTTAAACGAGGGGCGTTTCACTGAAGCTTTCTTT. This gives the protein CASSLNEGRFTEAFF.